The TCR beta chain under discussion was sequenced for a study of post-analysis software for immune sequencing data. Study as a whole: The disease courses spanned relapsing-remitting, secondary progressive and progressive-relapsing forms of multiple sclerosis. The study's findings and limits: Those with multiple sclerosis, the patient group, showed significantly lower normalized Chao1 diversity than controls. Higher frequency in patients than in controls was seen for five TRBV segments, with TRBV5-6, TRBV5-1 and TRBV20-1 among them.

Unmatched junction bases numbered 7, after V lost 5 bases and J lost 2 bases. Germline-derived CDR1 and CDR2 are KGHSH and LQKENI. This CDR3 comprises 15 residues. As for this clonotype: Its specificity is not known.

Prepared TCR beta cDNA libraries contained unique molecular identifiers. TCRdb passed the PCR reads through MiXCR, listing each CDR3 protein once. The sample lists over 150,000 distinct CDR3 sequences; about 36% were seen once. The receptor was derived from a girl aged 5-17 years with multiple sclerosis. The rearrangement joins TRBV18 to TRBJ2-7; the match to TRBD1 covers 9 bases. This specimen was blood, taken after autologous hematopoietic stem cell transplantation. CDR3 sequence: CASSRQGVRAYEQYF. The CDR3 nucleotides are TGTGCCAGCTCAAGACAGGGGGTTCGCGCCTACGAGCAGTACTTC.